The source of this T cell receptor (beta chain) is a study of control samples from healthy donors and cancer patients. Trimming cost V 7 bases and J 4 bases; bases outside gene matches: 4. This CDR3 spans 15 amino acids. Germline CDR1 reads SGDLS; CDR2 reads YYNGEE. Method: immunoSEQ multiplex PCR; TCRdb's copy keeps in-frame clones and lacks some. The sample includes 30,000 to 35,000 clones, roughly 94% of them seen just once. The chain carries TRBV9 and TRBJ2-2; TRBD2 aligns across 13 bases. Sequencing used blood. This TCR came from a man aged 55 to 70 in good health. The CDR3 nucleotides read TGTGCCAGCGGCAGGACTAGCGGGGGCACCGGGGAGCTGTTTTTT. This sequence encodes CASGRTSGGTGELFF.